Each of the 30 T cell receptor beta chains below was sequenced from the same sample in a study of T cell changes during pregnancy in multiple sclerosis (dated by TCRdb to about 2019). Receptor amplification or capture employed the immunoSEQ multiplex PCR assay. TCRdb re-hosts the immuneACCESS table, in-frame sequences only. Its copies lack some clones; in the studies checked, an unresolved V gene accounts for under half of them, and the cause for the rest is not known. In this sample the table shows over 60,000 clones, 91% of which occur a single time. Around 0.75% of the sample comes from the top ten. Sample: peripheral blood, taken in the third trimester of pregnancy. The receptors derive from a female donor in good health, enrolled as a control in a pregnancy study.

This chain links TRBV2 with TRBJ2-3; 7 bases are shared with TRBD2. V lost 8 bases to trimming and J lost 7 bases; unmatched junction nucleotides: 6. Germline V gene data show CDR1 as SNHLY and CDR2 as FYNNEI. There are 12 residues in the CDR3. CDR3 protein: CASGGEKYTQYF. The CDR3 region has the DNA TGTGCCAGCGGGGGGGAAAAATATACGCAGTATTTT.

On this clone itself: Additional DNA sequences in this sample encode the identical CDR3. CDR3: CASSLGQSYGYTF. CDR3 sequence (DNA): TGTGCCAGCAGCTTGGGACAGTCCTATGGCTACACCTTC. The chain recombines TRBV7-9 with TRBJ1-2; 7 bases align to TRBD1. The CDR3 is 13 amino acids. The germline CDR1 and CDR2 sequences are SEHNR and FQNEAQ (reference sequence). After removal of 3 bases from V and 4 bases from J, the junction contained 2 bases not matched to a gene.

This clone showed up just once. The chain couples TRBV7-9 to TRBJ2-5; TRBD2 matches at 9 bases. CDR3 length: 15 amino acids. The V gene's germline CDR1 is SEHNR and CDR2 FQNEAQ (reference sequence). J lost 4 bases, V lost 8 bases, and 11 bases had no gene match. The DNA of the CDR3 is TGTGCCAGCCTCAACGTAGCGGGAGTGGGAGAGACCCAGTACTTC. Protein sequence: CASLNVAGVGETQYF.

The V call is TRBV6-1, the J call TRBJ2-3; 10 bases line up with TRBD2. J was trimmed by 5 bases and V by 3 bases; bases with no gene match: 5. Germline loops: CDR1 MNHNS, CDR2 SASEGT. The CDR3 has 15 residues. CDR3 residues: CASSEASGSGDTQYF. The CDR3 nucleotides read TGTGCCAGCAGTGAGGCTAGCGGGAGTGGAGATACGCAGTATTTT.

V and J are TRBV2 and TRBJ1-2, with D perhaps matching TRBD1 (6 bases). The CDR3 is 13 residues long. Germline V CDR1 and CDR2: SNHLY, FYNNEI. Trimming left V 4 bases short and J 7 bases short, with 13 bases between. CDR3 nucleotide sequence: TGTGCCAGCAGTGGTCGGACAGCGAGTGGCTACACCTTC. This codes for CASSGRTASGYTF.

This clone was observed once. The chain has TRBV10-3 and TRBJ1-1, with a weak D call TRBD1 (5 bases). The germline CDR1 and CDR2 sequences are ENHRY and SYGVKD. This CDR3 contains 16 residues. V was shortened by 7 bases and J by 1 base, with 19 bases between the two germline ends. This CDR3 reads CAITPRVGFQNTEAFF. CDR3 sequence (DNA): TGTGCCATCACCCCCAGGGTCGGGTTCCAGAACACTGAAGCTTTCTTT.

The genes are TRBV4-1 and TRBJ1-3; no firm D call. From germline, CDR1 is MGHRA and CDR2 YSYEKL. The CDR3 is 16 amino acids. Trimming removed 0 bases at V and 4 bases at J, with 13 bases between. The CDR3 DNA reads TGCGCCAGCAGCCAAGATCGGCAGGCGGGCGGAAACACCATATATTTT. Translating it yields CASSQDRQAGGNTIYF.

Only one count was recorded for this clone. The chain combines TRBV28 with TRBJ2-7; 13 nucleotides line up with TRBD2. This CDR3 has 19 amino acids. Trimming at V came to 3 bases and at J to 0 bases, leaving 11 bases not matched to a gene. From germline, CDR1 is MDHEN and CDR2 SYDVKM. The CDR3 here is CASSFTVPGTSGASYEQYF. CDR3 nucleotide sequence: TGTGCCAGCAGTTTTACGGTGCCCGGGACTAGCGGGGCCTCCTACGAGCAGTACTTC.

This clone has just one count. V is TRBV30 and J is TRBJ1-2; no clear D gene. The CDR3 contains 12 residues. From germline, CDR1 is GTSNPN and CDR2 SVGIG (reference sequence). With 5 bases removed from V and 3 bases from J, the gap between germline ends came to 10 bases. The CDR3: CAWGVGDYGYTF. The CDR3 DNA reads as TGTGCCTGGGGCGTCGGAGACTATGGCTACACCTTC. Full variable domain (remainder filled in from reference TRBV30 and TRBJ1-2): SQTIHQWPATLVQPVGSPLSLECTVEGTSNPNLYWYRQAAGRGLQLLFYSVGIGQISSEVPQNLSASRPQDRQFILSSKKLLLSDSGFYLCAWGVGDYGYTFGSGTRLTVV.

The CDR3 region has the DNA TGCGCCAGCAGCCAAGCTAGCGGGAGGGAGACCCAGTACTTC. It encodes CASSQASGRETQYF. The chain combines TRBV4-1 with TRBJ2-5; 11 positions agree with TRBD2. The germline V gene encodes CDR1 MGHRA and CDR2 YSYEKL. The CDR3 contains 14 residues. Trimming at V came to 1 base and at J to 5 bases, leaving 0 bases not matched to a gene.

J is TRBJ1-1 and V is TRBV7-9; D might be TRBD1 (6 bases). V was shortened by 9 bases and J by 2 bases, with 16 bases between the two germline ends. There are 14 residues in the CDR3. Germline loops: CDR1 SEHNR, CDR2 FQNEAQ (reference sequence). This chain's CDR3 is CASQGSGVNTEAFF. The CDR3 DNA sequence: TGTGCCAGTCAGGGGAGCGGGGTTAACACTGAAGCTTTCTTT.

The V call is TRBV15, the J call TRBJ2-2; D may be TRBD2 (6 bases). In germline, CDR1 is LNHNV, CDR2 YYDKDF (reference sequence). Trimming pared 0 bases from V and 4 bases from J, leaving 12 bases between. This CDR3 contains 16 residues. The CDR3 DNA reads TGTGCCACCAGCAGAGAAGGGCTAGCGAGCACCGGGGAGCTGTTTTTT. Its translation: CATSREGLASTGELFF.

The J gene is TRBJ2-1, the V gene TRBV15; no definite D call. Germline assignment: CDR1 LNHNV and CDR2 YYDKDF (reference sequence). The CDR3 consists of 14 residues. Deletions cut 5 bases from V and 10 bases from J, with 18 bases between. The CDR3 is CATSVRFGSLEQFF. The CDR3 DNA follows: TGTGCCACCAGCGTTCGGTTCGGGTCTTTGGAGCAGTTCTTC.

The chain carries TRBV9 and TRBJ1-2; no clear D gene. Trimming took off 0 bases at V and 1 base at J, with 10 bases between the two ends. The CDR3 is made up of 15 amino acids. Germline CDR1 is SGDLS and CDR2 is YYNGEE. The CDR3 loop is CASSVASRVNYGYTF. DNA of the CDR3: TGTGCCAGCAGCGTAGCGTCGAGGGTTAACTATGGCTACACCTTC.

The rearrangement joins TRBV7-2 to TRBJ2-3, with TRBD1 identical over 7 bases. The CDR3 is 15 residues long. V dropped 4 bases and J dropped 4; count of bases not matched to a gene: 8. Germline V lookup: CDR1 SGHTA, CDR2 FQGNSA. CDR3 in amino acids: CASSYRDRVADTQYF. In DNA, the CDR3 is TGTGCCAGCAGCTACCGGGACAGAGTTGCAGATACGCAGTATTTT.

The chain uses TRBV5-6 and TRBJ2-1, with TRBD2 matching 11 bases. Trimming at V came to 3 bases and at J to 0 bases, leaving 2 bases not matched to a gene. Germline assignment: CDR1 SGHDT and CDR2 YYEEEE. The CDR3 loop spans 16 amino acids. The CDR3 loop is CASSWGTSGSYNEQFF. The CDR3 region has the DNA TGTGCCAGCAGCTGGGGGACTAGCGGCTCCTACAATGAGCAGTTCTTC.

This rearrangement joins TRBV30 to TRBJ2-7; D unclear. V shed 4 bases and J shed 4 bases, with 11 bases lying between them. The length of the CDR3 is 12 residues. CDR1 is GTSNPN, CDR2 SVGIG, per germline (reference sequence). CDR3 in amino acids: CAWTQSRYEQYF. Here the CDR3 DNA reads TGTGCCTGGACCCAATCGCGTTACGAGCAGTACTTC.

This chain joins TRBV7-2 and TRBJ2-5; 7 bases map to TRBD2. CDR1 and CDR2 (germline): SGHTA, FQGNSA. The CDR3 has 15 residues. V was pared by 4 bases and J by 6 bases, with 11 bases of the junction left unmatched. In DNA form, the CDR3 reads TGTGCCAGCAGCTCGACTAGCCTCCCGGGGCAGACCCAGTACTTC. Its translation: CASSSTSLPGQTQYF.

The chain links TRBV9 to TRBJ1-2; the match to TRBD1 covers 7 bases. V gave up 0 bases and J gave up 2 bases; unmatched junction bases: 4. Germline-derived CDR1 and CDR2 are SGDLS and YYNGEE. The CDR3 is 15 residues long. The CDR3 region is CASSVDTGENYGYTF. CDR3 nucleotide sequence: TGTGCCAGCAGCGTAGATACAGGGGAAAACTATGGCTACACCTTC.

The gene calls are TRBV2 and TRBJ1-2; the match to TRBD1 covers 8 bases. The CDR3 sequence is 13 residues long. Germline V gene lookup returns CDR1 SNHLY and CDR2 FYNNEI. The V segment lost 4 bases and the J segment 6 bases; nucleotides outside the gene matches: 4. In DNA, the CDR3 is TGTGCCAGCAGTGTACAGGGGGGGAATGGCTACACCTTC. This codes for CASSVQGGNGYTF.

The chain joins TRBV5-6 to TRBJ1-5, with D perhaps TRBD1 (5 bases). The CDR3 spans 15 residues. Per germline, CDR1 SGHDT and CDR2 YYEEEE. V was shortened by 0 bases and J by 7 bases, with 14 bases between the two germline ends. CDR3 sequence reads: CASSLAGGRGQPQHF. CDR3 coding DNA: TGTGCCAGCAGCTTGGCGGGGGGAAGAGGACAGCCCCAGCATTTT.

In this sample, this clone turned up a few times. This sequence joins TRBV30 and TRBJ1-1; 9 bases align to TRBD1. From germline, CDR1 is GTSNPN and CDR2 SVGIG (reference sequence). The CDR3 runs to 15 residues. The J segment lost 1 base and the V segment lost 5 bases, leaving 8 bases of the junction unmatched. The CDR3 sequence is CAWEPGQGKNTEAFF. CDR3 DNA sequence: TGTGCCTGGGAGCCGGGACAGGGAAAGAACACTGAAGCTTTCTTT.

The chain links TRBV2 to TRBJ1-5; TRBD1 is a possible D gene (6 bases). From germline, CDR1 is SNHLY and CDR2 FYNNEI. The CDR3 runs 14 residues. Trimming stripped 5 bases from V and 6 bases from J, with 14 bases between. CDR3 nucleotide sequence: TGTGCCAGCAGTCTCCAACAGGGATTTCAGCCCCAGCATTTT. It yields the protein CASSLQQGFQPQHF.

The V call is TRBV7-9, the J call TRBJ2-3, with TRBD1 matching over 9 bases. V gave up 6 bases and J gave up 3 bases; unmatched junction bases: 10. The CDR3 is 16 amino acids. Germline V lookup: CDR1 SEHNR, CDR2 FQNEAQ (reference sequence). This chain's CDR3 is CASRSPGTGKTDTQYF. CDR3 in DNA: TGTGCCAGCAGGAGTCCCGGGACAGGGAAGACAGATACGCAGTATTTT.

This clone appeared a single time. The chain is built from TRBV2 and TRBJ2-2; 10 positions agree with TRBD2. Germline assignment: CDR1 SNHLY and CDR2 FYNNEI. CDR3 length equals 16 residues. The junction had 6 bases not matched to a gene; V was cut back by 3 bases and J by 5 bases. CDR3 loop: CASSDWLAGETGELFF. The CDR3 coding sequence is TGTGCCAGCAGTGATTGGCTAGCGGGAGAAACCGGGGAGCTGTTTTTT. Full variable domain (rest looked up from reference TRBV2 and TRBJ2-2): EPEVTQTPSHQVTQMGQEVILRCVPISNHLYFYWYRQILGQKVEFLVSFYNNEISEKSEIFDDQFSVERPDGSNFTLKIRSTKLEDSAMYFCASSDWLAGETGELFFGEGSRLTVL.

The gene calls are TRBV9 and TRBJ2-5, with 7 nucleotides matching TRBD1. Germline assignment: CDR1 SGDLS and CDR2 YYNGEE. The J segment lost 2 bases and the V segment lost 4 bases, leaving 11 bases of the junction unmatched. The CDR3 consists of 16 residues. The CDR3 DNA follows: TGTGCCAGCAGCCGACGGATGGGGACAGCACAAGAGACCCAGTACTTC. The encoded protein is CASSRRMGTAQETQYF.

This clone has only one observation. The rearrangement uses TRBV7-6 and TRBJ2-6, with D tentatively TRBD1 (6 bases). CDR1 and CDR2 (germline): SGHVS, FNYEAQ. The germline V and J ends were trimmed by 5 bases and 0 bases, with 14 bases remaining between them. This CDR3 region has 17 residues. The CDR3 DNA reads TGTGCCAGCAGCGCAAGGGACATCCTCTCTGGGGCCAACGTCCTGACTTTC. This encodes CASSARDILSGANVLTF.

V gene TRBV14 combines with J gene TRBJ1-4; 7 bases map to TRBD1. The CDR3 totals 15 residues. Germline CDR1 is SGHDN and CDR2 is FVKESK. J lost 2 bases, V lost 1 base, and 1 base had no gene match. CDR3 in amino acids: CASSQVGQTNEKLFF. CDR3 bases: TGTGCCAGCAGCCAAGTGGGACAGACTAATGAAAAACTGTTTTTT.

J is TRBJ2-7 and V is TRBV15; weak D call: TRBD1 (5 bases). The CDR3 consists of 12 residues. The germline V gene has CDR1 LNHNV and CDR2 YYDKDF (reference sequence). The V and J ends lost 5 bases and 4 bases respectively, with 9 bases between them. CDR3 nucleotide sequence: TGTGCCACCAGCGAGACAGAATACGAGCAGTACTTC. The encoded protein is CATSETEYEQYF.

Comment on this clone: A read error may produce the germline difference seen at one junction end. The chain has TRBV2 and TRBJ2-1; D possibly corresponds to TRBD2 (5 bases). This CDR3 has 13 residues. Germline-derived CDR1 and CDR2 are SNHLY and FYNNEI. The DNA of the CDR3 is TGTGCCAGCGGTGAGGGCCCTAACAATGAGCAGTTCTTC. Encoded protein: CASGEGPNNEQFF.